This TCR beta chain was obtained from a study of T cells in Graves' hyperthyroidism and ophthalmopathy. This clonotype was recorded at least ten times. What it binds is unknown. Study-wide findings and caveats: It was a median about 6 months before onset that the model predicted ophthalmopathy.

Amplification of TCR beta CDR3 regions used RNA as the template. The HTBI set primed first-round TCR CDR3 RT-PCR. TCRdb re-analysed the multiplex PCR reads in MiXCR, keeping a single row per CDR3 protein. In the table there are roughly 500,000 distinct CDR3 sequences, about 15% of which are singletons. Ahead of any ophthalmopathy symptoms, the blood sample was obtained at the first diagnosis of hyperthyroidism. The germline V gene has CDR1 SNHLY and CDR2 FYNNEI. The ends were cut back, 6 bases at V and 3 bases at J, with 10 bases in the middle. CDR3 size: 13 residues. This TCR was recovered from a woman aged 25-40 years with Graves' hyperthyroidism that later progressed to Graves' ophthalmopathy. The sample taken for sequencing was blood. This chain joins TRBV2 and TRBJ2-3; D unresolved. The CDR3, as DNA: TGTGCCAGCAGGACCCTCGGGACAGATACGCAGTATTTT. Encoded protein: CASRTLGTDTQYF.